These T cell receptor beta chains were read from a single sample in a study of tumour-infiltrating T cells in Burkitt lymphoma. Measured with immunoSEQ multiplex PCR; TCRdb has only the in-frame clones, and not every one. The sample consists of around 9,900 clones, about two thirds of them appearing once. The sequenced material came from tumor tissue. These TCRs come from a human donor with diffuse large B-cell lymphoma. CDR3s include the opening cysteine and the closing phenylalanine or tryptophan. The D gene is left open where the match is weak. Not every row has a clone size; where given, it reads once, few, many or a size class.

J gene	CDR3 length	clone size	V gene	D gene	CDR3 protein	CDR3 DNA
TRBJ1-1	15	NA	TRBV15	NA	CATSSPRDIYGEAFF	TGTGCCACCAGCAGTCCCCGGGACATATATGGGGAAGCTTTCTTT
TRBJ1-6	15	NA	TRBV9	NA	CASSDWGGDNSPLHF	TGTGCCAGCAGCGACTGGGGAGGGGATAATTCACCCCTCCACTTT
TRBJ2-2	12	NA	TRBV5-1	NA	CASSDPTGELFF	TGCGCCAGCTCTGACCCAACCGGGGAGCTGTTTTTT
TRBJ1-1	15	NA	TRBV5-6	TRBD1	CASSDRQGTATEAFF	TGTGCCAGCAGCGATCGACAGGGGACGGCCACTGAAGCTTTCTTT
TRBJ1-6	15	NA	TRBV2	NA	CASSQLNSGYSPLHF	TGTGCCAGCAGTCAGCTGAATTCAGGTTACTCGCCCCTCCACTTT
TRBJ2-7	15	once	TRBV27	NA	CASSLGGGPAYEQYF	TGTGCCAGCAGTTTAGGGGGGGGGCCAGCCTACGAGCAGTACTTC
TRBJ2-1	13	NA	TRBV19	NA	CASSYGPNNEQFF	TGTGCCAGTAGTTACGGTCCAAACAATGAGCAGTTCTTC
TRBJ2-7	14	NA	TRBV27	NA	CASSQTSGIREQYF	TGTGCCAGCAGTCAAACCTCAGGGATCCGCGAGCAGTACTTC
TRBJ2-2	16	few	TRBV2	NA	CASSQRSRGPAGELFF	TGTGCCAGCAGTCAAAGGAGCAGGGGACCGGCCGGGGAGCTGTTTTTT
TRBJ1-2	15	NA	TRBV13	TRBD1	CASSLGGQGVYGYTF	TGTGCCAGCAGCTTAGGCGGACAGGGGGTTTACGGCTACACCTTC
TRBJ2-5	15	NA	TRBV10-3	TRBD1	CAISDPTGSGETQYF	TGTGCCATCAGTGATCCGACAGGGAGTGGAGAGACCCAGTACTTC
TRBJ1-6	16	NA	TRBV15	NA	CATSDPKEGFNSPLHF	TGTGCCACCAGCGACCCAAAGGAAGGCTTCAATTCACCCCTCCACTTT
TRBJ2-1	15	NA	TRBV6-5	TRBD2	CASRPLAGGRGEQFF	TGTGCCAGCAGGCCACTAGCGGGGGGGCGGGGAGAGCAGTTCTTC
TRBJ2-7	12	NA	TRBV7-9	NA	CASGRGVYEQYF	TGTGCCAGCGGTCGAGGGGTATACGAGCAGTACTTC